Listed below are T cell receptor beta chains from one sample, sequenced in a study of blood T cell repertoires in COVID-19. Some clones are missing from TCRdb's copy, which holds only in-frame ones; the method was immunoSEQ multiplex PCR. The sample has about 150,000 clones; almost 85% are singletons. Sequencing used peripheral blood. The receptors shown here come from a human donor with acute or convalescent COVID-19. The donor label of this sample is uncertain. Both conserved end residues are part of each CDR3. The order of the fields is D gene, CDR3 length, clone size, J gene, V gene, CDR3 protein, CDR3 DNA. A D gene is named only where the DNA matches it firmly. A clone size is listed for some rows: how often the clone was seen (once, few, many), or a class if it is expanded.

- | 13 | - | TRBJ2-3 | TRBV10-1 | CASSVQGADTQYF | TGCGCCAGCAGTGTCCAGGGCGCAGATACGCAGTATTTT
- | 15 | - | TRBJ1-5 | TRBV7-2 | CASSSRLGEGQPQHF | TGTGCCAGCAGCTCCCGCCTCGGGGAAGGTCAGCCCCAGCATTTT
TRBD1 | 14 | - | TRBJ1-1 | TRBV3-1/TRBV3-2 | CASSQMDRAIEAFF | TGTGCCAGCAGCCAAATGGACAGGGCAATTGAAGCTTTCTTT
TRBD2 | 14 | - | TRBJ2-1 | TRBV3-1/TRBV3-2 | CASSNSGGANEQFF | TGTGCCAGCAGCAATAGCGGGGGGGCCAATGAGCAGTTCTTC
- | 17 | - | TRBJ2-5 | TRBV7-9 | CASSLGRTGQRGETQYF | TGTGCCAGCAGCTTAGGACGGACAGGGCAGCGGGGAGAGACCCAGTACTTC
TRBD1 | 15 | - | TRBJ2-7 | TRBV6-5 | CASKIWWDRTYEQYF | TGTGCCAGCAAAATTTGGTGGGACAGAACCTACGAGCAGTACTTC
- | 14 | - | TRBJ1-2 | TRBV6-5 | CASSSRRGSYGYTF | TGTGCCAGCAGCTCCAGGAGGGGAAGCTATGGCTACACCTTC
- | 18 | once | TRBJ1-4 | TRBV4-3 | CASSQVRAGAASGEKLFF | TGCGCCAGCAGCCAAGTACGGGCAGGGGCGGCATCTGGTGAAAAACTGTTTTTT
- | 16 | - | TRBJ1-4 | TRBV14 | CASSTGPWGLNEKLFF | TGTGCCAGCAGCACCGGTCCCTGGGGCCTTAATGAAAAACTGTTTTTT
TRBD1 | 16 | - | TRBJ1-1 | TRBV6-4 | CASSASHLAGGGEAFF | TGTGCCAGCAGCGCAAGCCACCTGGCAGGGGGAGGTGAAGCTTTCTTT
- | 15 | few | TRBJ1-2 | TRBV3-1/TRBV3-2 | CASSPTENRYYGYTF | TGTGCCAGCAGCCCCACAGAGAATCGGTACTATGGCTACACCTTC
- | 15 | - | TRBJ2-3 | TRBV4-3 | CASSQDRHPADTQYF | TGCGCCAGCAGCCAAGATCGACATCCGGCGGATACGCAGTATTTT
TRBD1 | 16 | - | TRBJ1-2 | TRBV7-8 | CASSPSDGTAGYGYTF | TGTGCCAGCAGCCCCTCCGACGGGACAGCCGGCTATGGCTACACCTTC
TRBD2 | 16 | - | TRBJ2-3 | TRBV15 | CATSRGTRRSTDTQYF | TGTGCCACCAGCAGAGGGACTAGGCGTAGCACAGATACGCAGTATTTT
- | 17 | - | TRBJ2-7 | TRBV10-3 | CAISEGRGVPIYYEQYF | TGTGCCATCAGTGAAGGCAGGGGGGTTCCCATCTACTACGAGCAGTACTTC
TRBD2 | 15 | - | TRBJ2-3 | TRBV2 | CASRPSGGPTDTQYF | TGTGCCAGCAGACCTTCGGGGGGGCCGACAGATACGCAGTATTTT
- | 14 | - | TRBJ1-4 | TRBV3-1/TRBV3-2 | CASSSRGTNEKLFF | TGTGCCAGCAGCTCTAGGGGGACTAATGAAAAACTGTTTTTT
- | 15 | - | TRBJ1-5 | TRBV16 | CASSQGQASNQPQHF | TGTGCCAGCAGCCAGGGTCAGGCTAGCAATCAGCCCCAGCATTTT
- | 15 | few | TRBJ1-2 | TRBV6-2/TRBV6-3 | CASSSASILLYGYTF | TGTGCCAGCAGTTCTGCAAGCATCTTGCTGTATGGCTACACCTTC
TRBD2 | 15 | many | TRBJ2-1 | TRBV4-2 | CASSSLAGAPGEQFF | TGTGCCAGCAGCTCCCTAGCGGGGGCCCCTGGCGAGCAGTTCTTC